A selection of T cell receptor beta chains follows, all from one sample in a study of cytomegalovirus exposure and HLA in healthy donors. This table comes from immunoSEQ multiplex PCR, and its TCRdb copy is limited to in-frame clones, with some not included. The sample lists some 75,000 clones, about 96% seen once, with approximately 1.3% in the top ten. Sequencing input: PBMCs. The receptor set was obtained from a woman in her late teens or twenties in good health and CMV-seronegative. The CDR3 runs from the conserved cysteine through the conserved F or W. D genes are given only for firm matches. Clone size is given for some rows only: seen once, a few or many times, or a class if the clone is expanded.

j_gene: TRBJ2-1
d_gene: TRBD2
abundance: -
v_gene: TRBV28
CDR3nt: TGTGCCAGCAGTTCGACTAGCGGGGAGCAGTTCTTC
CDR3aa: CASSSTSGEQFF

j_gene: TRBJ2-3
d_gene: -
abundance: -
v_gene: TRBV27
CDR3nt: TGTGCCAGCAGTTCCTCCATGGCCCAGGGGATCAGCACAGATACGCAGTATTTT
CDR3aa: CASSSSMAQGISTDTQYF

j_gene: TRBJ1-1
d_gene: -
abundance: -
v_gene: TRBV29-1
CDR3nt: TGCAGCGTTAGGGGGGAGGGGACTGAAGCTTTCTTT
CDR3aa: CSVRGEGTEAFF

j_gene: TRBJ1-1
d_gene: TRBD1
abundance: once
v_gene: TRBV19
CDR3nt: TGTGCCAGTAGACCCGACAGGGCTAACACTGAAGCTTTCTTT
CDR3aa: CASRPDRANTEAFF

j_gene: TRBJ2-7
d_gene: TRBD2
abundance: -
v_gene: TRBV6-5
CDR3nt: TGTGCCAGCAGAGTAGGGACTAGCGTATCCTACGAGCAGTACTTC
CDR3aa: CASRVGTSVSYEQYF

j_gene: TRBJ2-2
d_gene: -
abundance: -
v_gene: TRBV4-2
CDR3nt: TGTGCCAGCAGCCAAGTTCGTAGCACCGGGGAGCTGTTTTTT
CDR3aa: CASSQVRSTGELFF

j_gene: TRBJ1-1
d_gene: TRBD1
abundance: -
v_gene: TRBV5-1
CDR3nt: TGCGCCAGCAGCCCGGGACAGATGAACACTGAAGCTTTCTTT
CDR3aa: CASSPGQMNTEAFF

j_gene: TRBJ1-4
d_gene: TRBD1
abundance: -
v_gene: TRBV10-3
CDR3nt: TGTGCCATCAGTGCACAGGGGACAACTAATGAAAAACTGTTTTTT
CDR3aa: CAISAQGTTNEKLFF

j_gene: TRBJ2-3
d_gene: -
abundance: -
v_gene: TRBV10-2
CDR3nt: TGCGCCAGCGGTCGGACACGAGGCACAGATACGCAGTATTTT
CDR3aa: CASGRTRGTDTQYF

j_gene: TRBJ1-1
d_gene: TRBD1
abundance: -
v_gene: TRBV18
CDR3nt: TGTGCCAGCTCACCAGAGACAGGGGGCGCGGAAACTGAAGCTTTCTTT
CDR3aa: CASSPETGGAETEAFF

j_gene: TRBJ1-2
d_gene: TRBD1
abundance: -
v_gene: TRBV18
CDR3nt: TGTGCCAGCTCACCGTCCCAGGGGGATAACTATGGCTACACCTTC
CDR3aa: CASSPSQGDNYGYTF

j_gene: TRBJ2-3
d_gene: TRBD1
abundance: -
v_gene: TRBV7-2
CDR3nt: TGTGCCAGCAGCATGGACAGGGGCGACGCAGATACGCAGTATTTT
CDR3aa: CASSMDRGDADTQYF

j_gene: TRBJ2-6
d_gene: -
abundance: -
v_gene: TRBV6-4
CDR3nt: TGTGCCAGCGGGCCAGGCTCTGGGGCCAACGTCCTGACTTTC
CDR3aa: CASGPGSGANVLTF

j_gene: TRBJ2-3
d_gene: -
abundance: -
v_gene: TRBV5-1
CDR3nt: TGCGCCAGCAGCTTCGGGTCCTCGGGCACAGATACGCAGTATTTT
CDR3aa: CASSFGSSGTDTQYF

j_gene: TRBJ2-1
d_gene: TRBD2
abundance: -
v_gene: TRBV10-2
CDR3nt: TGCGCCAGCAGTGACCCGTTTGCGCGGGGGGGACAGTTCTTC
CDR3aa: CASSDPFARGGQFF

j_gene: TRBJ2-3
d_gene: TRBD1
abundance: -
v_gene: TRBV7-9
CDR3nt: TGTGCCAGCAGCCGCGGACAGGGCCAGCCAGATACGCAGTATTTT
CDR3aa: CASSRGQGQPDTQYF

j_gene: TRBJ2-5
d_gene: -
abundance: -
v_gene: TRBV6-5
CDR3nt: TGTGCCAGCAGTTCTATACAAGAGACCCAGTACTTC
CDR3aa: CASSSIQETQYF

j_gene: TRBJ2-3
d_gene: -
abundance: -
v_gene: TRBV9
CDR3nt: TGTGCCAGCAGCGTGAGGGCACCTAGCACAGATACGCAGTATTTT
CDR3aa: CASSVRAPSTDTQYF

j_gene: TRBJ2-3
d_gene: TRBD2
abundance: -
v_gene: TRBV27
CDR3nt: TGTGCCAGCAGGACTAGCGGGGCCCCCACAGATACGCAGTATTTT
CDR3aa: CASRTSGAPTDTQYF

j_gene: TRBJ2-1
d_gene: -
abundance: -
v_gene: TRBV4-1
CDR3nt: TGCGCCAGCAGCCAAGATCTGGTTCGGGATGAGCAGTTCTTC
CDR3aa: CASSQDLVRDEQFF

j_gene: TRBJ1-5
d_gene: -
abundance: -
v_gene: TRBV9
CDR3nt: TGTGCCAGCAGCGTAAATGGGGCTAGCAATCAGCCCCAGCATTTT
CDR3aa: CASSVNGASNQPQHF

j_gene: TRBJ2-7
d_gene: -
abundance: -
v_gene: TRBV28
CDR3nt: TGTGCCAGCAGTTTATTGGGGAGCCTATACGAGCAGTACTTC
CDR3aa: CASSLLGSLYEQYF